This entry lists 5 T cell receptor beta chains sequenced from one sample in a study of technical replicates of blood from a handful of donors. TCRdb keeps only in-frame clones here, not all; method: immunoSEQ multiplex PCR. The table lists tens of thousands of clones, approximately 90% of them singletons, with about 0.26% in the top ten. The sequenced material came from T cells isolated from PBMCs. Receptor source: a human donor in good health.

This chain connects TRBV7-9 to TRBJ2-7; 7 bases map to TRBD1. Germline CDR1 SEHNR, CDR2 FQNEAQ (reference sequence). This CDR3 comprises 16 residues. Trimming took 5 bases from V and 2 from J; bases not matched to a gene: 12. The DNA of the CDR3 is TGTGCCAGCAGCAGTACGTGGGACAGTAATACCTACGAGCAGTACTTC. Translated, it gives CASSSTWDSNTYEQYF.

This chain links TRBV6-1 with TRBJ1-5, with a weak D call TRBD1 (6 bases). The germline V gene has CDR1 MNHNS and CDR2 SASEGT. This CDR3 spans 15 amino acids. V lost 0 bases and J 3 bases, leaving 9 bases between the germline ends. The CDR3 coding sequence is TGTGCCAGCAGTGAAGCGTGGGGGCCCAATCAGCCCCAGCATTTT. Translation: CASSEAWGPNQPQHF.

This clone was counted a single time. The chain recombines TRBV19 with TRBJ1-1, with TRBD1 matching over 7 bases. This CDR3 has 14 amino acids. V shed 5 bases, J shed 4 bases, and the junction held 7 bases outside the gene matches. Germline values: CDR1 LNHDA, CDR2 SQIVND (reference sequence). The CDR3, as DNA: TGTGCCAGTAGTCTTAGGACAGGCAGCACTGAAGCTTTCTTT. This encodes CASSLRTGSTEAFF.

This chain joins TRBV4-1 and TRBJ1-6; D ambiguous. The CDR3 length is 18 residues. Germline CDR1 reads MGHRA; CDR2 reads YSYEKL. The V and J ends lost 1 base and 0 bases respectively, with 13 bases between them. DNA for the CDR3: TGCGCCAGCAGCCAAGGGCGGGCACGGAGCTCCTATAATTCACCCCTCCACTTT. Its translation is CASSQGRARSSYNSPLHF.

V and J are TRBV18 and TRBJ2-2; 8 bases map to TRBD1. Germline CDR1 is KGHSH and CDR2 is LQKENI. CDR3 length equals 17 residues. V was pared by 2 bases and J by 6 bases, with 11 bases of the junction left unmatched. CDR3 sequence (DNA): TGTGCCAGCTCACCATCCCCCACAGGGGGAGGATCCGGGGAGCTGTTTTTT. Residues: CASSPSPTGGGSGELFF.